The T cell receptor (beta chain) described here comes from a study of blood T cell repertoires in COVID-19. V gave up 0 bases and J gave up 4 bases; unmatched junction bases: 11. The CDR3 loop spans 17 amino acids. Per germline, CDR1 LGHDT and CDR2 YNNKEL (reference sequence). As originally analysed: Counts of nucleated cells, estimated from reference gene primer amplification, were obtained. Profiling relied on immunoSEQ multiplex PCR, and the TCRdb table lists in-frame clones only, not all of them. D and trimming come from the DNA, and the V and J calls and clone size come from that table. The sample contains under 130,000 clones, 81% of which appear only once.

The chain is built from TRBV3-1 (or the pseudogene TRBV3-2) and TRBJ1-2; 7 bases line up with TRBD1. Source material: peripheral blood. This clonotype was sampled from a man older than 75 with acute or convalescent COVID-19. The CDR3 spells CASSQDIATGEVYGYTF. The CDR3 DNA reads TGTGCCAGCAGCCAAGATATCGCAACAGGGGAGGTCTATGGCTACACCTTC.